Each of the 20 T cell receptor beta chains below was sequenced from the same sample in a study of T cells after yellow fever vaccination. MiXCR, applied by TCRdb to the 5' RACE reads, yields one record per CDR3 protein. Among around 110,000 distinct CDR3 sequences listed, roughly 8.9% were seen once. The source material was CD8+ T cells sorted from PBMCs, sampled 45 days after the yellow fever booster vaccination. The source of these receptors is a man aged 30-40 years who received the YFV17D yellow fever vaccine.

This clonotype was picked up a small number of times. The chain combines TRBV7-8 with TRBJ2-3, with 9 bases identical to TRBD2. The CDR3 sequence is 15 residues long. The germline gives CDR1 SGHVS, CDR2 FQNEAQ. V lost 0 bases, J lost 3 bases, and 1 base stayed unmatched. CDR3 in amino acids: CASSLASGSTDTQYF. CDR3 DNA: TGTGCCAGCAGCTTAGCTAGCGGGAGTACAGATACGCAGTATTTT.

At least ten counts were recorded for this clonotype. V and J are TRBV20-1 and TRBJ2-1; 9 bases agree with TRBD2. V lost 2 bases and J lost 0; bases outside the gene matches: 2. The CDR3 sequence is 15 residues long. Germline CDR1 is DFQATT and CDR2 is SNEGSKA (reference sequence). The CDR3 is CSARKREDSYNEQFF. CDR3 bases: TGCAGTGCTAGAAAGCGGGAGGACTCCTACAATGAGCAGTTCTTC.

V usage is TRBV29-1 and J usage is TRBJ2-7; D is ambiguous. Germline V CDR1 and CDR2: SQVTM, ANQGSEA. V was pared by 7 bases and J by 3 bases, with 10 bases between. The length of the CDR3 is 11 residues. The CDR3 protein is CSGQQNYEQYF. CDR3 bases: TGCAGCGGTCAACAGAACTACGAGCAGTACTTC.

This clonotype was observed at least ten times. V gene TRBV14 combines with J gene TRBJ2-2, with TRBD2 matching 7 bases. Unmatched junction bases numbered 8, after V lost 4 bases and J lost 6 bases. This CDR3 spans 15 amino acids. From germline, CDR1 is SGHDN and CDR2 FVKESK. This CDR3 reads CASSPLAGWAGELFF. CDR3 nucleotide sequence: TGTGCCAGCAGCCCCTTAGCGGGCTGGGCCGGGGAGCTGTTTTTT.

This chain's CDR3 is CASSLSGSDEKLFF. Written as DNA, the CDR3 is TGTGCCAGCAGTTTATCGGGGAGTGATGAAAAACTGTTTTTT. J is TRBJ1-4 and V is TRBV28; D gene ambiguous. This CDR3 region has 14 residues. The V end was cut by 1 base, the J end by 6 bases, with 9 bases between. The germline gives CDR1 MDHEN, CDR2 SYDVKM.

This clonotype was detected many times. The chain couples TRBV20-1 to TRBJ2-7; TRBD2 agrees at 8 bases. V lost 5 bases to trimming and J lost 4 bases; unmatched junction nucleotides: 16. In germline, CDR1 is DFQATT, CDR2 SNEGSKA (reference sequence). This CDR3 has 16 residues. CDR3 in DNA: TGCAGTGCTCTCGGCGGGAGGCTCCCCACACCGTACGAGCAGTACTTC. Protein sequence: CSALGGRLPTPYEQYF.

There are many counts of this clonotype. The V gene is TRBV29-1, the J gene TRBJ2-5, with D possibly matching TRBD1 (6 bases). V lost 1 base and J lost 4, with 16 bases in between. The CDR3 runs 15 residues. Germline loops: CDR1 SQVTM, CDR2 ANQGSEA. The CDR3 nucleotides are TGCAGCGTTGAAGTGGGAACAGGGTCAGGAGAGACCCAGTACTTC. Its translation: CSVEVGTGSGETQYF. Full variable domain (rest looked up from reference TRBV29-1 and TRBJ2-5): SAVISQKPSRDICQRGTSLTIQCQVDSQVTMMFWYRQQPGQSLTLIATANQGSEATYESGFVIDKFPISRPNLTFSTLTVSNMSPEDSSIYLCSVEVGTGSGETQYFGPGTRLLVL.

This clonotype has more than one count but fewer than ten. This chain connects TRBV9 to TRBJ1-4, with 7 bases aligning to TRBD1. The germline CDR1 and CDR2 sequences are SGDLS and YYNGEE. The junction had 10 bases not matched to a gene; V was cut back by 4 bases and J by 7 bases. The length of the CDR3 is 15 residues. The CDR3 reads CASSTTTGLPEKLFF. CDR3 nucleotide sequence: TGTGCCAGCAGCACAACGACAGGGCTCCCTGAAAAACTGTTTTTT.

CDR3 in amino acids: CSALGGLTNTYGYTF. In nucleotides, the CDR3 is TGCAGTGCCTTGGGAGGCCTCACAAACACCTATGGCTACACCTTC. The chain couples TRBV20-1 to TRBJ1-2; no clear D. V gave up 6 bases and J gave up 4 bases, with 21 bases separating them. The CDR3 runs to 15 residues. Germline-derived CDR1 and CDR2 are DFQATT and SNEGSKA (reference sequence).

This clonotype was counted ten times or more. The chain combines TRBV4-2 with TRBJ2-4; D remains unclear. CDR1 is LGHNA and CDR2 is YNFKEQ in the germline V gene. V was clipped by 1 base and J by 5 bases, with 6 bases between them. This CDR3 region has 13 residues. The CDR3 region is CASSQGHENIQYF. CDR3 DNA sequence: TGTGCCAGCAGCCAAGGGCACGAAAACATTCAGTACTTC.

This clonotype was seen more than once but under ten times. This sequence joins TRBV7-2 and TRBJ1-3; D gene uncertain. This CDR3 has 14 amino acids. The V gene's germline CDR1 is SGHTA and CDR2 FQGNSA. Deletions cut 1 base from V and 0 bases from J, with 4 bases between. The CDR3 DNA reads as TGTGCCAGCAGCTTAGGAAGCTCTGGAAACACCATATATTTT. It specifies CASSLGSSGNTIYF.

This clonotype has just a few counts. This chain joins TRBV5-4 and TRBJ2-7; 8 positions agree with TRBD2. The CDR3 spans 17 residues. Germline lookup yields CDR1 SGHNT and CDR2 YYREEE (reference sequence). Losses at the gene ends were 5 bases for V and 2 bases for J; bases not matched to a gene: 15. CDR3 sequence: CASSNPGRLAPTYEQYF. Written as DNA, the CDR3 is TGTGCCAGCAGTAACCCCGGCCGACTAGCGCCTACCTACGAGCAGTACTTC.

The table lists this clonotype with many counts. V usage is TRBV7-2 and J usage is TRBJ2-5; D possibly uses TRBD1 or TRBD2 (6 bases each). Germline-derived CDR1 and CDR2 are SGHTA and FQGNSA. V lost 1 base to trimming and J lost 4 bases, with 19 bases between them. The CDR3 has 17 amino acids. CDR3 nucleotide sequence: TGTGCCAGCAGCTTAGGGATTTCGGGGGCGCCAGGAGAGACCCAGTACTTC. Residues: CASSLGISGAPGETQYF.

In this sample, this clonotype turned up many times. The chain recombines TRBV28 with TRBJ2-2, with a weak D call TRBD1 (5 bases). The CDR3 totals 16 residues. Germline V gene sequence: CDR1 MDHEN, CDR2 SYDVKM. V lost 5 bases and J lost 3, with 16 bases in between. In nucleotides, the CDR3 is TGTGCCAGCAGTCTCGATCCAGGGTCTCACACCGGGGAGCTGTTTTTT. Amino acid sequence: CASSLDPGSHTGELFF.

This clonotype came up many times. V gene TRBV7-8 combines with J gene TRBJ2-3, with D hard to call. The CDR3 is 12 residues long. Trimming removed 6 bases at V and 6 bases at J, with 10 bases between. Per germline, CDR1 SGHVS and CDR2 FQNEAQ. CDR3 amino acids: CASSRTLDTQYF. CDR3 DNA: TGTGCCAGCAGTCGAACCCTCGATACGCAGTATTTT.

The chain joins TRBV2 to TRBJ1-5, with 8 bases that match TRBD1. V was pared by 1 base and J by 5 bases, with 4 bases of the junction left unmatched. The germline V gene has CDR1 SNHLY and CDR2 FYNNEI. The CDR3 is made up of 15 amino acids. The CDR3: CASSEGTGLYQPQHF. The CDR3 DNA reads TGTGCCAGCAGTGAAGGGACAGGGCTATATCAGCCCCAGCATTTT.

This clonotype was detected many times. The V and J genes are TRBV20-1 and TRBJ2-1, with 8 nucleotides matching TRBD2. V dropped 4 bases and J dropped 8; count of bases not matched to a gene: 13. The CDR3 has 15 amino acids. From germline, CDR1 is DFQATT and CDR2 SNEGSKA (reference sequence). The CDR3 DNA sequence: TGCAGTGCTAAAAGCGGGAGCTCGGAATATTATGAGCAGTTCTTC. This gives the protein CSAKSGSSEYYEQFF.

At least ten counts were recorded for this clonotype. This chain joins TRBV28 and TRBJ2-1; 10 bases line up with TRBD2. Germline V gene data show CDR1 as MDHEN and CDR2 as SYDVKM. With 4 bases clipped from V and 1 base from J, the junction kept 16 bases outside the gene matches. CDR3 length: 20 amino acids. Here the CDR3 DNA reads TGTGCCAGCAGTTCCCGACCGCTAGCGGGAGTCGTTGTATCCTACAATGAGCAGTTCTTC. Translation: CASSSRPLAGVVVSYNEQFF.

This clonotype was counted ten times or more. V gene TRBV6-1 combines with J gene TRBJ1-2; TRBD1 agrees at 9 bases. J gave up 7 bases and V 4 bases, and 10 bases lay outside the gene matches. CDR3 length equals 15 residues. CDR1 and CDR2 from the germline V gene are MNHNS and SASEGT. CDR3 sequence reads: CASSGQGGGPGGYTF. CDR3 DNA sequence: TGTGCCAGCAGTGGACAGGGGGGGGGGCCCGGTGGCTACACCTTC.

This clonotype was seen a handful of times. This chain joins TRBV15 and TRBJ2-7; 9 bases align to TRBD2. V trimming: 1 base; J trimming: 5 bases; junction bases outside the gene matches: 3. Germline CDR1 LNHNV, CDR2 YYDKDF (reference sequence). The CDR3 contains 14 residues. CDR3 in DNA: TGTGCCACCAGCAGAGCGCGGGAGGGGGACGAGCAGTACTTC. Translated: CATSRAREGDEQYF.